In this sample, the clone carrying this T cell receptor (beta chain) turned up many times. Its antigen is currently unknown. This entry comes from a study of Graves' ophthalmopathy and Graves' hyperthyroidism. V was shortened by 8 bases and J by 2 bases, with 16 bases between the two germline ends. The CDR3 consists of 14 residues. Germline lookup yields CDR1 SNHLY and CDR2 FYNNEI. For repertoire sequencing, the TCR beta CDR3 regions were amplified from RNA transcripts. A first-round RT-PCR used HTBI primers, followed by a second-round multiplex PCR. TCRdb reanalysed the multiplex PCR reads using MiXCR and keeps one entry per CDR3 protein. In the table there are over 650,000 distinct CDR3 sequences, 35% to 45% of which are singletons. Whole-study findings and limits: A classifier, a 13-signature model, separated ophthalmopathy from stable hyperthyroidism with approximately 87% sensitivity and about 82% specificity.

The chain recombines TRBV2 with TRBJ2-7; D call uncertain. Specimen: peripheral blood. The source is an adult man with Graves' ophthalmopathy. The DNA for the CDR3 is TGTGCCAGCTCAGAGACACAGTTTACCTACGAGCAGTACTTC. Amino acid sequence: CASSETQFTYEQYF.